Presented here are 11 T cell receptor beta chains from one specimen sequenced in a study of blood T cell repertoires in COVID-19. Generated by immunoSEQ multiplex PCR, the TCRdb table keeps only in-frame clones and is missing some. The sample holds under 300,000 clones; around four fifths are singletons and the top ten take 5.5% to 8%. The sample comprised peripheral blood. The origin of the receptors is a woman aged 60-75 years with active or convalescent COVID-19.

The V and J genes are TRBV19 and TRBJ2-1; 15 nucleotides align to TRBD2. The V and J ends lost 5 bases and 4 bases, in that order; junction bases with no gene match: 6. This CDR3 contains 17 residues. Germline V CDR1 and CDR2: LNHDA, SQIVND (reference sequence). CDR3 in DNA: TGTGCCAGTAGTGTACGGACTAGCGGGGGGGCTTACAATGAGCAGTTCTTC. It translates to CASSVRTSGGAYNEQFF.

CDR3 in DNA: TGTGCCAGCAGCGTGACAGGGTCCTACGAGCAGTACTTC. Translation: CASSVTGSYEQYF. The chain is built from TRBV7-6 and TRBJ2-7; TRBD1 matches 7 bases. From germline, CDR1 is SGHVS and CDR2 FNYEAQ. Trimming cost V 5 bases and J 1 base; bases outside gene matches: 2. This CDR3 is 13 amino acids long.

The rearrangement links TRBV7-8 to TRBJ2-7, with 7 bases lining up with TRBD1. Unmatched junction bases numbered 6, after V lost 5 bases and J lost 2 bases. Germline V lookup: CDR1 SGHVS, CDR2 FQNEAQ. The CDR3 length is 14 residues. The CDR3 region is CASSKGQRTYEQYF. The CDR3 coding sequence is TGTGCCAGCAGCAAGGGACAGCGCACCTACGAGCAGTACTTC.

The CDR3 loop is CASSPPNRDRGLVEQFF. CDR3 in DNA: TGTGCCAGCTCACCACCGAACCGGGACAGGGGGCTAGTGGAGCAGTTCTTC. The rearrangement joins TRBV18 to TRBJ2-1; 12 bases align to TRBD1. The CDR3 is 17 amino acids. Germline CDR1 is KGHSH and CDR2 is LQKENI. V trimming: 0 bases; J trimming: 10 bases; junction bases outside the gene matches: 10.

The chain recombines TRBV24-1 with TRBJ2-5; 8 bases map to TRBD2. CDR1 and CDR2 from the germline V gene are KGHDR and SFDVKD. The CDR3 runs to 17 residues. V lost 5 bases and J lost 5; bases outside the gene matches: 15. The CDR3 loop reads CATSAGREAGRRETQYF. CDR3 DNA sequence: TGTGCCACCAGTGCCGGGCGGGAGGCGGGTCGAAGGGAGACCCAGTACTTC.

The V gene is TRBV5-1, the J gene TRBJ2-7; D might be TRBD2 (5 bases). From germline, CDR1 is SGHRS and CDR2 YFSETQ. The CDR3 consists of 12 residues. With 4 bases removed from V and 6 bases from J, the gap between germline ends came to 11 bases. CDR3 amino acids: CASSVIGGEQYF. The DNA of the CDR3 is TGCGCCAGCAGCGTGATAGGAGGCGAGCAGTACTTC.

The chain employs TRBV6-5 and TRBJ2-1, with D maybe TRBD2 (7 bases). There are 15 residues in the CDR3. CDR1 and CDR2 from the germline V gene are MNHEY and SVGAGI. Trimming took 10 bases from V and 1 from J, leaving 17 bases between them. CDR3 DNA: TGTGCCACCCAACGGGGGAGGGGGTCCTACAATGAGCAGTTCTTC. Amino acids: CATQRGRGSYNEQFF.

The chain has TRBV5-1 and TRBJ2-1, with D possibly TRBD1 on 6 matching bases. The CDR3 is 13 residues long. The V and J ends lost 6 bases and 5 bases respectively, with 12 bases between them. The germline V gene encodes CDR1 SGHRS and CDR2 YFSETQ. Here the CDR3 DNA reads TGCGCCAGCACCAATTACAGGGACAATGAGCAGTTCTTC. Residues: CASTNYRDNEQFF.

The V gene is TRBV10-3, the J gene TRBJ1-2; D not certain. This CDR3 region has 12 residues. Germline V gives CDR1 ENHRY, CDR2 SYGVKD. Trimming stripped 0 bases from V and 8 bases from J, with 7 bases between. The CDR3 spells CAISESGEGYTF. For the CDR3, the DNA is TGTGCCATCAGTGAGTCCGGGGAGGGCTACACCTTC.

The chain combines TRBV3-1 (or the pseudogene TRBV3-2) with TRBJ2-2; TRBD1 matches 9 bases. Looked up from germline, CDR1 is LGHDT and CDR2 is YNNKEL (reference sequence). Trimming cost V 0 bases and J 8 bases; bases outside gene matches: 16. This CDR3 is built from 19 residues. CDR3 sequence (DNA): TGTGCCAGCAGCCAAGATCCCAGAACCGGGACAGGGATAGGAGGGGAGCTGTTTTTT. Translating gives CASSQDPRTGTGIGGELFF.

The V and J genes are TRBV6-1 and TRBJ1-1; 9 positions agree with TRBD1. V gave up 2 bases and J gave up 3 bases; unmatched junction bases: 7. CDR3 length equals 16 residues. The germline CDR1 and CDR2 sequences are MNHNS and SASEGT. The CDR3 DNA reads as TGTGCCAGCAGTGAAAGTTGGGGACAGGGTGACACTGAAGCTTTCTTT. Translating gives CASSESWGQGDTEAFF.